The TCR beta chain described here comes from a study of graft-versus-host responses after intestinal transplantation. Study-wide background: Recipients had multivisceral, liver-intestinal, or isolated intestinal transplants. Each recipient received anti-thymocyte globulin induction, then tacrolimus and steroids for two to three years.

CDR3 size: 13 residues. Per the germline V gene, CDR1 is GTSNPN and CDR2 is SVGIG (reference sequence). Trimming took off 3 bases at V and 3 bases at J, with 8 bases between the two ends. General study findings and limits: Early HvG declines after transplant were associated with peak circulating GvH clone levels. Recipient marrow harbored GvH clones, some of which surfaced first in ileum or blood.

This clone has just a few counts. Its cognate antigen is unknown. Measured with immunoSEQ multiplex PCR; TCRdb has only the in-frame clones, and not every one. The sample holds 40,000 to 55,000 clones, approximately 84% seen once. The sequence came from a human donor who was the organ donor for an intestinal transplant. Sequencing was performed on unstimulated CD4+ T cells sorted from spleen or lymph node cells, taken before transplant. The J gene is TRBJ2-2, the V gene TRBV30, with D unresolved. CDR3 in amino acids: CAWSPRYTGELFF. CDR3 in DNA: TGTGCCTGGAGCCCACGCTACACCGGGGAGCTGTTTTTT.